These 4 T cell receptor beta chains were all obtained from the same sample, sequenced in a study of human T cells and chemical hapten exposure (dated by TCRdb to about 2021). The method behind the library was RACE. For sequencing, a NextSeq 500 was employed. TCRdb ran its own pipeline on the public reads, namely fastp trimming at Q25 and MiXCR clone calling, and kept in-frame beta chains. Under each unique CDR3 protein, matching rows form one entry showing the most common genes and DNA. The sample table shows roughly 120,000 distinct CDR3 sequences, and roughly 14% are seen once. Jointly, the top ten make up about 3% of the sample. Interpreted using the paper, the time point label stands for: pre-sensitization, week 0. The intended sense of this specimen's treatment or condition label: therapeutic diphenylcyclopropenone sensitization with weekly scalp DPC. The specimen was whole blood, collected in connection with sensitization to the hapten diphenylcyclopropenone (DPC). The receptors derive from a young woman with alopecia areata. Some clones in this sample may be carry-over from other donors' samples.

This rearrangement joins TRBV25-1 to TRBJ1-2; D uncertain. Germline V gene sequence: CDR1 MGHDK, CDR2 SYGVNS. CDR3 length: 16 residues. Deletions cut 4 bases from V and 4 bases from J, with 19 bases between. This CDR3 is CASSGVRPGQSYGYTF. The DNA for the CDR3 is TGTGCCAGCAGTGGCGTTAGGCCCGGGCAGAGCTATGGCTACACCTTC.

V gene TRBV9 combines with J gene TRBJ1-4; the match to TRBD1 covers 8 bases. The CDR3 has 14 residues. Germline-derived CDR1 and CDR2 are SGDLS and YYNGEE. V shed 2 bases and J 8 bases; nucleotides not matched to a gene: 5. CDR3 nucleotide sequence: TGTGCCAGCAGCGTTGGGGACAGGCAGGAAAAACTGTTTTTT. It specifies CASSVGDRQEKLFF.

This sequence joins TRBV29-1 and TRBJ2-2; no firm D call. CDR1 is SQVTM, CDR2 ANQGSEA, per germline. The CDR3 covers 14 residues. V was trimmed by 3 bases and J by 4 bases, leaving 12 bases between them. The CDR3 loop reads CSVESGIGTGELFF. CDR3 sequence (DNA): TGCAGCGTTGAGTCTGGGATCGGCACCGGGGAGCTGTTTTTT.

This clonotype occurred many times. The CDR3 DNA is TGTGCCAGCAGCTTAGCAGGGGAGGTCTATGGCTACACCTTC. The encoded protein is CASSLAGEVYGYTF. V gene TRBV11-2 combines with J gene TRBJ1-2; perhaps TRBD1 as D (6 bases). The germline V gene encodes CDR1 SGHAT and CDR2 FQNNGV. CDR3 length: 14 amino acids. Trimming left V 1 base short and J 4 bases short, with 10 bases between.